This T cell receptor beta chain was sequenced in a study of shared clonotypes between healthy human individuals. Study summary: Plates per donor: three CD4 naive, three CD4 memory, two CD8 naive, one CD8 memory. Points from the study as a whole: Represented genetic and exposure-history diversity was restricted by having few donors.

For this clone: Its antigen remains unknown.

Terminally differentiated effector memory CD45RA+ cells were excluded by CCR7 positive selection of CD45RO-negative cells. Adult donors, all healthy and HIV-negative, had no recent acute infections or vaccinations. Several immunoSEQ 96-well plates shared each subset's DNA, each plate a replicate. Sequencing used immunoSEQ multiplex PCR; TCRdb keeps in-frame clones, though not all of them. The sample lists about 1.9 million clones; just over 90% were seen once. V shed 3 bases and J 4 bases; nucleotides not matched to a gene: 5. The CDR3 contains 14 residues. Germline-derived CDR1 and CDR2 are MNHEY and SMNVEV (reference sequence).

The chain has TRBV27 and TRBJ1-1; 7 bases align to TRBD1. Sequencing was done on a sample of naive CD8+ T cells from PBMCs. The clonotype was recovered from a man in his late teens or twenties in good health. Some clones in this sample may be carry-over from other donors' samples. The chain's CDR3 is CASSLDRSVTEAFF. CDR3 in DNA: TGTGCCAGCAGTTTGGACAGGAGTGTCACTGAAGCTTTCTTT.